This entry lists 19 T cell receptor beta chains sequenced from one sample in a study of T cell repertoires in cytomegalovirus infection. MiXCR was run by TCRdb on the reads, yielding one entry per CDR3 protein. This sample has fewer than 300,000 distinct CDR3 sequences, with under 30% found just once. Sequencing was done on a sample of PBMCs. The source is a human donor in good health (CMV status not recorded). Some clones in this sample may be carry-over from other donors' samples.

CDR3 DNA sequence: TGTGCCACTCAGGGCCGAGGCAATCAGCCCCAGCATTTT. Its protein product is CATQGRGNQPQHF. V and J are TRBV15 and TRBJ1-5, with D perhaps matching TRBD1 (5 bases). V was pared by 9 bases and J by 2 bases, with 11 bases between. This CDR3 contains 13 residues. The germline gives CDR1 LNHNV, CDR2 YYDKDF (reference sequence). Full variable domain (outside the CDR3, taken from reference TRBV15 and TRBJ1-5): DAMVIQNPRYQVTQFGKPVTLSCSQTLNHNVMYWYQQKSSQAPKLLFHYYDKDFNNEADTPDNFQSRRPNTSFCFLDIRSPGLGDTAMYLCATQGRGNQPQHFGDGTRLSIL.

This clonotype was observed a few times. The rearrangement links TRBV5-1 to TRBJ2-5; TRBD2 might be the D (6 bases). This CDR3 is built from 14 residues. With 5 bases removed from V and 5 bases from J, the gap between germline ends came to 16 bases. Germline V CDR1 and CDR2: SGHRS, YFSETQ. As DNA, the CDR3 is TGCGCCAGCAGTGCCGGGACTCCCGGGGAGACCCAGTACTTC. Its translation: CASSAGTPGETQYF.

V usage is TRBV20-1 and J usage is TRBJ2-3, with 10 bases lining up with TRBD2. V trimming: 6 bases; J trimming: 1 base; junction bases outside the gene matches: 10. This CDR3 region has 16 residues. CDR1 DFQATT and CDR2 SNEGSKA come from the germline V gene (reference sequence). In DNA, the CDR3 is TGCAGTGCCCGAGGGGCTAGCGGGAGAGGCACAGATACGCAGTATTTT. Protein sequence: CSARGASGRGTDTQYF.

A few counts support this clonotype. The chain employs TRBV11-2 and TRBJ2-2; TRBD1 matches 10 bases. The germline V gene encodes CDR1 SGHAT and CDR2 FQNNGV. The ends lost 5 bases at V and 5 bases at J; junction bases unmatched: 5. The CDR3 extends over 15 amino acids. The CDR3 region is CASSHDRGRTGELFF. CDR3 DNA: TGTGCCAGCAGCCATGACAGGGGGCGGACCGGGGAGCTGTTTTTT.

This clonotype has only a few counts. A read error may produce the germline difference seen at one junction end. The chain's CDR3 is CASSLNNGELFF. CDR3 DNA: TGTGCCAGCAGTTTAAACAACGGGGAGCTGTTTTTT. The chain is built from TRBV28 and TRBJ2-2; no firm D call. CDR1 MDHEN and CDR2 SYDVKM come from the germline V gene. The CDR3 totals 12 residues. Supplemented by reference TRBV28 and TRBJ2-2, the full variable domain reads DVKVTQSSRYLVKRTGEKVFLECVQDMDHENMFWYRQDPGLGLRLIYFSYDVKMKEKGDIPEGYSVSREKKERFSLILESASTNQTSMYLCASSLNNGELFFGEGSRLTVL.

This clonotype was found a few times. The chain employs TRBV7-9 and TRBJ2-1; the match to TRBD2 covers 12 bases. The CDR3 totals 14 residues. CDR1 and CDR2 (germline): SEHNR, FQNEAQ (reference sequence). J lost 13 bases, V lost 2 bases, and 6 bases had no gene match. The CDR3 reads CASSLPRLAGAQFF. For the CDR3, the DNA is TGTGCCAGCAGCTTACCCCGACTAGCGGGAGCTCAGTTCTTC.

This clonotype was seen at least ten times. The chain is built from TRBV11-3 and TRBJ2-3; 8 nucleotides align to TRBD2. Trimming took 3 bases from V and 4 from J; bases not matched to a gene: 12. Germline loops: CDR1 SGHNT, CDR2 YENEEA. The CDR3 sequence is 17 residues long. CDR3 sequence reads: CASSLTAAGGPPDTQYF. The CDR3 DNA sequence: TGTGCCAGCAGCTTGACCGCGGCGGGAGGTCCCCCAGATACGCAGTATTTT.

The chain uses TRBV6-6 and TRBJ2-3; perhaps TRBD1 as D (5 bases). CDR3 length: 16 amino acids. Trimming removed 0 bases at V and 0 bases at J, with 10 bases between. Germline CDR1 and CDR2: MNHNY and SVGAGI (reference sequence). CDR3 residues: CASSYSTPGSTDTQYF. The DNA of the CDR3 is TGTGCCAGCAGTTACTCGACGCCAGGGAGCACAGATACGCAGTATTTT.

V is TRBV28 and J is TRBJ1-1; the D gene is possibly TRBD1 (5 bases). Germline CDR1 is MDHEN and CDR2 is SYDVKM. Between the trimmed V and J ends, which lost 1 base and 1 base, there was a span of 10 bases. The CDR3 covers 15 residues. The CDR3 loop reads CASSLYGTENTEAFF. The CDR3 DNA reads as TGTGCCAGCAGTTTATATGGGACGGAGAACACTGAAGCTTTCTTT.

The rearrangement links TRBV3-1 to TRBJ1-4; 7 nucleotides agree with TRBD1. Looked up from germline, CDR1 is LGHDT and CDR2 is YNNKEL (reference sequence). This CDR3 is built from 16 residues. J was trimmed by 0 bases and V by 4 bases; bases with no gene match: 5. DNA of the CDR3: TGTGCCAGCAGCCTGGGACAGACAACAACTAATGAAAAACTGTTTTTT. This sequence encodes CASSLGQTTTNEKLFF.

This clonotype came up a few times. This rearrangement joins TRBV28 to TRBJ2-7; TRBD1 or TRBD2 may be the D gene (6 bases each). CDR1 is MDHEN and CDR2 is SYDVKM in the germline V gene. This CDR3 comprises 14 residues. The germline V and J ends were trimmed by 3 bases and 3 bases, with 12 bases remaining between them. The CDR3 loop reads CASSFGGRLYEQYF. In nucleotides, the CDR3 is TGTGCCAGCAGTTTTGGGGGGCGACTCTACGAGCAGTACTTC.

The rearrangement links TRBV5-1 to TRBJ2-2, with D tentatively TRBD2 (6 bases). V was trimmed by 5 bases and J by 0 bases, leaving 17 bases between them. The CDR3 runs 17 residues. CDR1 and CDR2 from the germline V gene are SGHRS and YFSETQ. The CDR3 region is CASRPAVAGSNTGELFF. CDR3 nucleotides: TGCGCCAGCAGACCGGCGGTGGCGGGATCGAACACCGGGGAGCTGTTTTTT. The full variable domain, in which reference TRBV5-1 and TRBJ2-2 provide the parts outside the CDR3, is KAGVTQTPRYLIKTRGQQVTLSCSPISGHRSVSWYQQTPGQGLQFLFEYFSETQRNKGNFPGRFSGRQFSNSRSEMNVSTLELGDSALYLCASRPAVAGSNTGELFFGEGSRLTVL.

The gene calls are TRBV11-2 and TRBJ1-1; 9 bases agree with TRBD1. The J segment lost 2 bases and the V segment lost 2 bases, leaving 3 bases of the junction unmatched. The CDR3 is 15 residues long. Germline CDR1 reads SGHAT; CDR2 reads FQNNGV. CDR3 residues: CASSLRTGANTEAFF. The CDR3 DNA follows: TGTGCCAGCAGCTTACGGACAGGGGCCAACACTGAAGCTTTCTTT.

This clonotype was recorded many times. J is TRBJ1-6 and V is TRBV7-2; the D is unclear. Germline V gene data show CDR1 as SGHTA and CDR2 as FQGNSA. The CDR3 covers 14 residues. The V and J ends lost 1 base and 5 bases respectively, with 6 bases between them. The CDR3 coding sequence is TGTGCCAGCAGCTTAGGTGCCGATAATTCACCCCTCCACTTT. Its translation: CASSLGADNSPLHF.

This clonotype was seen a few times. This chain links TRBV15 with TRBJ2-3; 9 bases map to TRBD2. The CDR3 totals 16 residues. J lost 2 bases, V lost 9 bases, and 12 bases had no gene match. Germline assignment: CDR1 LNHNV and CDR2 YYDKDF (reference sequence). Here the CDR3 reads CATTGGLARTTDTQYF. For the CDR3, the DNA is TGTGCCACTACCGGAGGACTAGCGAGGACCACAGATACGCAGTATTTT. Drawing the rest from reference TRBV15 and TRBJ2-3, the complete variable domain is DAMVIQNPRYQVTQFGKPVTLSCSQTLNHNVMYWYQQKSSQAPKLLFHYYDKDFNNEADTPDNFQSRRPNTSFCFLDIRSPGLGDTAMYLCATTGGLARTTDTQYFGPGTRLTVL.

This clonotype has only a few counts. The rearrangement joins TRBV28 to TRBJ2-7, with D hard to call. The CDR3 spans 12 residues. Trimming shortened V by 5 bases and J by 7 bases, and 12 bases separated the two germline ends. CDR1 and CDR2 (germline): MDHEN, SYDVKM. In DNA, the CDR3 is TGTGCCAGCAGTCCCCCCGTTCGGGAGCAGTACTTC. It yields the protein CASSPPVREQYF.

The chain links TRBV28 to TRBJ1-1; weak D call: TRBD1 (5 bases). This CDR3 region has 14 residues. The germline V gene has CDR1 MDHEN and CDR2 SYDVKM. The ends were cut back, 6 bases at V and 3 bases at J, with 14 bases in the middle. In DNA, the CDR3 is TGTGCCAGCAGCCAACAGGAGTTAGACACTGAAGCTTTCTTT. It codes for CASSQQELDTEAFF.

The chain combines TRBV6-5 with TRBJ2-7; 11 bases are shared with TRBD2. The V segment lost 3 bases and the J segment 3 bases; nucleotides outside the gene matches: 10. Germline V gives CDR1 MNHEY, CDR2 SVGAGI. The CDR3 is 17 residues long. In DNA form, the CDR3 reads TGTGCCAGCAGTTATTCCCACCGACTAGCGGGAAACTACGAGCAGTACTTC. It translates to CASSYSHRLAGNYEQYF.

V is TRBV5-1 and J is TRBJ2-1, with D perhaps matching TRBD1 (6 bases). The length of the CDR3 is 13 residues. From germline, CDR1 is SGHRS and CDR2 YFSETQ. V dropped 4 bases and J dropped 4 bases, with 9 bases sitting between them. In DNA, the CDR3 is TGCGCCAGCAGCGCACAGGGTTACAATGAGCAGTTCTTC. Amino acids: CASSAQGYNEQFF.